This passage covers 5 T cell receptor beta chains from one sample sequenced in a study of blood T cell repertoires in COVID-19. Only in-frame clones appear in the TCRdb table, and some are missing; sequencing was by immunoSEQ multiplex PCR. The table includes 250,000 to 300,000 clones, around 85% detected once. Sequencing used peripheral blood. The receptors were sampled from a woman aged 25-40 years with COVID-19, enrolled during active disease.

The chain couples TRBV19 to TRBJ2-1; D is perhaps TRBD1 (6 bases). The CDR3 runs to 13 residues. Germline-derived CDR1 and CDR2 are LNHDA and SQIVND (reference sequence). The V end lost 5 bases, the J end lost 6 bases, and 11 bases lay between the germline ends. The CDR3: CASSQGSLNEQFF. The CDR3 coding sequence is TGTGCCAGTAGTCAGGGGTCTCTCAATGAGCAGTTCTTC.

V usage is TRBV5-6 and J usage is TRBJ1-1; unclear D gene. V lost 5 bases to trimming and J lost 2 bases, with 22 bases between them. Germline V gene data show CDR1 as SGHDT and CDR2 as YYEEEE. The CDR3 loop spans 17 amino acids. The CDR3 protein is CASSALGVIRINTEAFF. The CDR3 coding sequence is TGTGCCAGCAGTGCCCTCGGTGTTATCCGCATCAACACTGAAGCTTTCTTT.

The CDR3: CASSLARQGVTYGYTF. As DNA, the CDR3 is TGTGCCAGCAGCTTAGCTCGACAGGGTGTAACCTACGGCTACACCTTC. This sequence joins TRBV13 and TRBJ1-2; 7 bases fit TRBD1. Germline V CDR1 and CDR2: PRHDT, FYEKMQ (reference sequence). The ends lost 1 base at V and 8 bases at J; junction bases unmatched: 13. This CDR3 is 16 amino acids long. The whole variable domain, filled in from reference TRBV13 and TRBJ1-2, reads AAGVIQSPRHLIKEKRETATLKCYPIPRHDTVYWYQQGPGQDPQFLISFYEKMQSDKGSIPDRFSAQQFSDYHSELNMSSLELGDSALYFCASSLARQGVTYGYTFGSGTRLTVV.

This chain uses TRBV27 with TRBJ2-7; TRBD2 matches at 7 bases. V gave up 5 bases and J gave up 4 bases; unmatched junction bases: 11. This CDR3 has 15 amino acids. Germline CDR1 and CDR2: MNHEY and SMNVEV (reference sequence). CDR3 nucleotide sequence: TGTGCCAGCAGTAACCTTGGGGGGGTGCATTACGAGCAGTACTTC. Translation: CASSNLGGVHYEQYF.

This sequence joins TRBV28 and TRBJ2-5; 7 bases match TRBD2. The CDR3 extends over 15 amino acids. The germline gives CDR1 MDHEN, CDR2 SYDVKM. Trimming at V came to 6 bases and at J to 5 bases, leaving 12 bases not matched to a gene. The CDR3 DNA follows: TGTGCCAGCAGCACCTACCGGGGGGAAGGGGAGACCCAGTACTTC. Its translation is CASSTYRGEGETQYF.